These T cell receptor beta chains were read from a single sample in a study of CD8+CD57+ T cells in acquired aplastic anemia. TCRdb fed the reads into MiXCR, producing one record per CDR3 protein. The table lists 190,000 or so distinct CDR3 sequences, 61% of them singletons. Sequenced: sorted CD4+, CD8+, or CD8+CD57+ T cells (not recorded which) from PBMCs. The receptors shown here come from a human donor in good health. Each CDR3 is given with its conserved first and last residue. A D gene is named only where the DNA matches it firmly. Expanded clones are given a class, and other clones once, few, many or no size at all.

>many|-|TRBV2|19|TRBJ1-2
CASSEAGIAGRLAAYGYTF
TGTGCCAGCAGTGAAGCCGGGATCGCGGGGCGGCTAGCCGCCTATGGCTACACCTTC
>-|TRBD1|TRBV11-2|14|TRBJ1-1
CASSLTPDRSEAFF
TGTGCCAGCAGCTTGACCCCGGACAGGTCGGAAGCTTTCTTT
>-|TRBD1|TRBV7-2|18|TRBJ2-6
CASSRRRQGILGANVLTF
TGTGCCAGCAGCCGCCGTCGACAGGGTATTCTTGGGGCCAACGTCCTGACTTTC
>-|-|TRBV27|14|TRBJ1-1
CASRSRGMNTEAFF
TGTGCCAGCAGATCTAGGGGGATGAACACTGAAGCTTTCTTT
>many|-|TRBV6-5|10|TRBJ1-1
CASGLPEAFF
TGTGCCAGCGGTTTGCCCGAAGCTTTCTTT
>-|-|TRBV5-8|11|TRBJ2-5
CATPWKETQYF
TGTGCCACCCCTTGGAAGGAGACCCAGTACTTC
>-|-|TRBV7-8|11|TRBJ2-7
CASSSIGEQYF
TGTGCCAGCAGCTCTATCGGCGAGCAGTACTTC
>-|-|TRBV19|17|TRBJ2-7
CASSMPSLRAGAHEQYF
TGTGCCAGTAGTATGCCCTCGTTAAGGGCAGGGGCCCACGAGCAGTACTTC
>many|TRBD1|TRBV9|16|TRBJ2-1
CASSVARDRGRNEQFF
TGTGCCAGCAGCGTAGCCAGGGACAGGGGGCGTAATGAGCAGTTCTTC
>-|TRBD2|TRBV7-9|16|TRBJ2-3
CASSFSLAGVADTQYF
TGTGCCAGCAGCTTCTCACTAGCGGGAGTGGCAGATACGCAGTATTTT
>-|-|TRBV6-5|14|TRBJ2-7
CASTHGGRFEEQYF
TGTGCCAGCACCCATGGGGGGAGGTTCGAGGAGCAGTACTTC
>-|TRBD2|TRBV7-9|16|TRBJ2-5
CASSITSGGYQETQYF
TGTGCCAGCAGCATCACTAGCGGGGGATACCAAGAGACCCAGTACTTC
>many|-|TRBV29-1|15|TRBJ1-2
CSAGPDSDFDYGYTF
TGCAGCGCTGGGCCGGACAGCGATTTCGACTATGGCTACACCTTC
>many|-|TRBV19|15|TRBJ2-1
CASSIGGSGYNEQFF
TGTGCCAGTAGTATAGGCGGTAGCGGCTACAATGAGCAGTTCTTC
>-|-|TRBV20-1|12|TRBJ1-2
CSARGSSYGYTF
TGCAGTGCTAGAGGTAGCTCCTATGGCTACACCTTC
>-|TRBD1|TRBV5-1|17|TRBJ1-4
CASSLEATGQINEKLFF
TGCGCCAGCAGCTTGGAGGCTACGGGACAGATTAATGAAAAACTGTTTTTT
>-|-|TRBV7-9|15|TRBJ2-7
CASSYLLTAQSEQYF
TGTGCCAGCAGTTACTTACTGACAGCCCAATCCGAGCAGTACTTC
>-|-|TRBV20-1|14|TRBJ2-7
CSAKMDLLSYEQYF
TGCAGTGCAAAAATGGACCTCCTCTCCTACGAGCAGTACTTC
>many|TRBD2|TRBV3-1|17|TRBJ2-1
CASSQEAGAVLGHEQFF
TGTGCCAGCAGCCAAGAAGCGGGAGCCGTCTTAGGACATGAGCAGTTCTTC
>-|TRBD2|TRBV7-2|18|TRBJ2-5
CASSSGTSGRWGGETQYF
TGTGCCAGCAGCTCCGGGACTAGCGGGAGATGGGGTGGAGAGACCCAGTACTTC